This T cell receptor beta chain was sequenced for a study of blood T cell repertoires in COVID-19. Only in-frame clones appear in the TCRdb table, and some are missing; sequencing was by immunoSEQ multiplex PCR. The repertoire has over 85,000 clones, roughly nine tenths of them found once; the top ten carry 2% to 2.5%. The TCR comes from a middle-aged man with active COVID-19. Sequenced input: peripheral blood.

The CDR3 bases are TGTGCCTGGAGGGTAGCGGGGGGTAACGAGCAGTACTTC. Protein: CAWRVAGGNEQYF. The J gene is TRBJ2-7, the V gene TRBV30; the match to TRBD2 covers 10 bases. The V and J ends lost 3 bases and 5 bases, in that order; junction bases with no gene match: 4. CDR1 GTSNPN and CDR2 SVGIG come from the germline V gene (reference sequence). The CDR3 totals 13 residues.